The 20 T cell receptor beta chains below all came from one sample that was sequenced in a study of T cell clonality in common variable immunodeficiency. Study-wide points: Common variable immunodeficiency TCR beta sequences reportedly had fewer deletions and N-nucleotide insertions.

No antigens are known for them. Using immunoSEQ multiplex PCR, the repertoire was profiled, and TCRdb retains in-frame clones only, with some absent. The specimen has several thousand clones, none found just once. The sequencing input was peripheral blood mononuclear cells. These receptors were collected from a human donor with common variable immunodeficiency.

This clone was counted a few times. The observed sequence ends 3 residues before the CDR3 terminus, with the missing tail filled in from the germline J gene. The chain has TRBV20-1 and TRBJ2-1; D unclear. The CDR3 sequence is 14 residues long. The germline V gene encodes CDR1 DFQATT and CDR2 SNEGSKA (reference sequence). Trimming cost V 2 bases and J 0 bases, with 8 bases left between them. The part of the CDR3 DNA that was read is TGCAGTGCTAGACCAGGTAACTCCTACAATGAG. Translating it yields CSARPGNSYNE. The entire CDR3 is CSARPGNSYNEQFF.

This clone turned up a few times. The read halts 3 residues ahead of the CDR3 end, with the missing end drawn from the germline J gene. The chain links TRBV7-9 to TRBJ2-1; 13 bases fit TRBD2. The CDR3 is made up of 15 amino acids. The J segment lost 4 bases and the V segment lost 6 bases, leaving 3 bases of the junction unmatched. CDR1 SEHNR and CDR2 FQNEAQ come from the germline V gene (reference sequence). The CDR3 DNA, read in part, is TGTGCCAGCAGGGAACTAGCGGGAGGGTACAATGAG. It yields the protein CASRELAGGYNE. The complete CDR3 reads CASRELAGGYNEQFF.

Comments on this clone: The read ends 3 residues before the CDR3 terminus; that terminus is restored from the germline J gene. This rearrangement joins TRBV19 to TRBJ1-2; D not resolved. This CDR3 has 12 amino acids. Germline values: CDR1 LNHDA, CDR2 SQIVND (reference sequence). The CDR3 DNA, read in part, is TGTGCCAGTAGCGTGCGCTTGGTCGGC. The encoded protein is CASSVRLVG. The full CDR3 is CASSVRLVGYTF.

This clone appeared a few times. CDR3 DNA, as far as it was read: TGTGCCAGCAGTGAAGGTGGGACAGGTTCCTACGAG. It codes for CASSEGGTGSYE. The full CDR3 sequence reads CASSEGGTGSYEQYF. This chain connects TRBV6-1 to TRBJ2-7; 8 bases line up with TRBD1. The observed sequence ends 3 residues before the CDR3 terminus, with the missing tail filled in from the germline J gene. The V segment lost 1 base and the J segment 1 base; nucleotides outside the gene matches: 3. This CDR3 is 15 amino acids long. Germline V CDR1 and CDR2: MNHNS, SASEGT.

This clone has more than one count but fewer than ten. The CDR3 extends 3 residues past the end of the read, so its final part is completed from the germline J gene. The V call is TRBV10-3, the J call TRBJ2-5, with D unresolved. Trimming left V 4 bases short and J 5 bases short, with 8 bases between. CDR3 size: 12 residues. CDR1 is ENHRY, CDR2 SYGVKD, per germline. CDR3 bases read: TGTGCCATCAGTGCTACCCGGGAGACC. Protein product: CAISATRET. The full CDR3 reads CAISATRETQYF.

This clone was counted only a few times. The read finishes 3 residues shy of the CDR3 end, and the germline J gene is used to complete it. This chain uses TRBV19 with TRBJ1-5; D gene uncertain. Trimming left V 3 bases short and J 0 bases short, with 6 bases between. The CDR3 has 14 amino acids. Germline V gene lookup returns CDR1 LNHDA and CDR2 SQIVND (reference sequence). The CDR3 bases that were read are TGTGCCAGTAGTATCCCCAGTAGCAATCAGCCC. It yields the protein CASSIPSSNQP. The whole CDR3 sequence is CASSIPSSNQPQHF. Full variable domain (outside the CDR3, taken from reference TRBV19 and TRBJ1-5): DGGITQSPKYLFRKEGQNVTLSCEQNLNHDAMYWYRQDPGQGLRLIYYSQIVNDFQKGDIAEGYSVSREKKESFPLTVTSAQKNPTAFYLCASSIPSSNQPQHFGDGTRLSIL.

To note about this clone: The CDR3 extends 3 residues past the end of the read, so its final part is completed from the germline J gene. V is TRBV7-2 and J is TRBJ2-3; 7 bases match TRBD2. V was pared by 2 bases and J by 4 bases, with 6 bases of the junction left unmatched. CDR3 size: 15 residues. Germline assignment: CDR1 SGHTA and CDR2 FQGNSA. The CDR3 reads CASSLLAGVADTQYF. The sequenced part of the CDR3 DNA is TGTGCCAGCAGCTTACTGGCGGGAGTGGCAGATACG.

In this sample, this clone turned up a few times. The read comes to an end 3 residues before the CDR3 does, leaving the germline J gene to fill in the end. The rearrangement uses TRBV6-1 and TRBJ2-1; no clear D gene. Trimming took 1 base from V and 0 from J, leaving 7 bases between them. Germline CDR1 MNHNS, CDR2 SASEGT. The CDR3 runs to 15 residues. The CDR3 sequence is CASSEDWYSYNEQFF. CDR3 DNA, as far as it was read: TGTGCCAGCAGTGAAGACTGGTACTCCTACAATGAG.

Turning to this clone: The DNA ends 3 residues before the CDR3 does, and the rest of the CDR3 is filled in from the germline J gene. The J gene is TRBJ2-7, the V gene TRBV6-2 or TRBV6-3; D remains unclear. Germline CDR1 and CDR2: MNHEY and SVGEGT. V dropped 3 bases and J dropped 6 bases, with 6 bases sitting between them. The CDR3 extends over 11 amino acids. The DNA read from the CDR3 is TGTGCCAGCAGTTATCCCAGCGAG. Translating gives CASSYPSE. The whole CDR3 reads CASSYPSEQYF.

This clone was seen only a few times. The CDR3 end falls 3 residues outside the read, so it is completed with the germline J gene. V is TRBV7-9 and J is TRBJ1-1, with a weak D call TRBD1 (5 bases). This CDR3 is built from 15 residues. Germline CDR1 and CDR2: SEHNR and FQNEAQ (reference sequence). The germline V and J ends were trimmed by 1 base and 1 base, with 10 bases remaining between them. CDR3 bases read: TGTGCCAGCAGCTTAGTTTCAGGGAAGAACACTGAA. The encoded protein is CASSLVSGKNTE. The whole CDR3 reads CASSLVSGKNTEAFF.

As regards this clone: The sequenced fragment ends 3 residues before the CDR3 boundary, so the rest is inferred from the germline J gene. The chain carries TRBV18 and TRBJ2-7, with TRBD2 matching over 11 bases. Germline assignment: CDR1 KGHSH and CDR2 LQKENI. The V segment lost 4 bases and the J segment 2 bases; nucleotides outside the gene matches: 7. The CDR3 has 16 residues. The CDR3 DNA, read in part, is TGTGCCAGCTCACTCCTCGGGACTAGCGGCCCCTACGAG. This translates into CASSLLGTSGPYE. The CDR3 in full is CASSLLGTSGPYEQYF.

This clone was seen only a few times. With the read ending 3 residues before the CDR3 end, the germline J gene is used to fill in that end. J is TRBJ2-7 and V is TRBV5-1, with 8 bases that match TRBD2. Per the germline V gene, CDR1 is SGHRS and CDR2 is YFSETQ. V lost 0 bases and J lost 6; bases outside the gene matches: 8. This CDR3 has 15 amino acids. The chain's CDR3 is CASSLASGSVSEQYF. The CDR3 bases that were read are TGCGCCAGCAGCTTGGCCAGCGGGAGTGTATCCGAG.

The sample holds a few counts of this clone. Read coverage stops 3 residues before the CDR3 terminus; the germline J gene supplies the remainder. This rearrangement joins TRBV7-9 to TRBJ2-3, with D perhaps TRBD2 (6 bases). In germline, CDR1 is SEHNR, CDR2 FQNEAQ (reference sequence). The CDR3 extends over 14 amino acids. V dropped 3 bases and J dropped 2 bases, with 9 bases sitting between them. CDR3 residues: CASSFGGFTDTQYF. Incomplete CDR3 DNA: TGTGCCAGCAGCTTCGGGGGATTCACAGATACG.

Turning to this clone: The read is 3 residues too short to cover the CDR3 end, so that end is filled in from the germline J gene. V and J are TRBV7-9 and TRBJ2-1, with a tentative D call TRBD1 (5 bases). The germline V and J ends were trimmed by 5 bases and 3 bases, with 14 bases remaining between them. CDR3 length: 15 residues. Germline CDR1 reads SEHNR; CDR2 reads FQNEAQ (reference sequence). The CDR3 reads CASSKGEFGYNEQFF. The covered CDR3 bases are TGTGCCAGCAGCAAAGGGGAATTCGGCTACAATGAG.

This clone was recorded a few times. The read ends 3 residues shy of where the CDR3 ends; the end is completed using the germline J gene. V gene TRBV6-4 combines with J gene TRBJ2-4; TRBD2 aligns across 9 bases. Germline loops: CDR1 MRHNA, CDR2 SNTAGT. V gave up 3 bases and J gave up 6 bases; unmatched junction bases: 0. The CDR3 is made up of 13 amino acids. The CDR3 spells CASSETSGNIQYF. The part of the CDR3 DNA that was read is TGTGCCAGCAGTGAGACTAGCGGAAACATT.

As concerns this clone: Read coverage stops 3 residues before the CDR3 terminus; the germline J gene supplies the remainder. The chain joins TRBV7-9 to TRBJ1-2, with 7 bases matching TRBD1. The CDR3 length is 15 residues. The trim removed 5 bases at V and 4 bases at J, leaving 10 bases unmatched. From germline, CDR1 is SEHNR and CDR2 FQNEAQ (reference sequence). The CDR3 reads CASSTGTGEGYGYTF. CDR3 DNA (partial): TGTGCCAGCAGCACGGGAACAGGGGAGGGCTATGGC.

In its sample, this clone was seen a few times. CDR3 DNA, as far as it was read: TGCGCCAGCAGCTTGACACCAGGGGGCTTGGAGACC. Protein sequence: CASSLTPGGLET. The CDR3 in its entirety is CASSLTPGGLETQYF. The rearrangement joins TRBV5-1 to TRBJ2-5; TRBD1 matches at 8 bases. The CDR3 end lies 3 residues beyond the end of the read and is filled in from the germline J gene. The CDR3 length is 15 residues. Germline V gene lookup returns CDR1 SGHRS and CDR2 YFSETQ. Trimming removed 1 base from V and 5 bases from J; junction bases left unmatched: 7.

Turning to this clone: The observed sequence ends 3 residues before the CDR3 terminus, with the missing tail filled in from the germline J gene. The chain employs TRBV6-2 or TRBV6-3 and TRBJ2-1, with TRBD2 matching over 11 bases. The germline CDR1 and CDR2 sequences are MNHEY and SVGEGT. The trim removed 6 bases at V and 9 bases at J, leaving 16 bases unmatched. The CDR3 covers 17 residues. The CDR3 spells CASSKRTVLAGVGEQFF. The CDR3 bases that were read are TGTGCCAGCAGCAAAAGGACGGTACTAGCGGGAGTAGGTGAG.

This clone was picked up a small number of times. Read sequence stops 3 residues before the CDR3 end, and the germline J gene provides the missing end. This sequence joins TRBV7-6 and TRBJ2-7, with D perhaps TRBD1 (5 bases). CDR1 and CDR2 from the germline V gene are SGHVS and FNYEAQ. Trimming took 4 bases from V and 6 from J, leaving 19 bases between them. The CDR3 length is 15 residues. The CDR3 bases that were read are TGTGCCAGCAGCTCTAGGACAAGGCCTACGGGCGAG. Its protein is CASSSRTRPTGE. The CDR3 as a whole reads CASSSRTRPTGEQYF. The full variable domain, completed using reference TRBV7-6 and TRBJ2-7, is GAGVSQSPRYKVTKRGQDVALRCDPISGHVSLYWYRQALGQGPEFLTYFNYEAQQDKSGLPNDRFSAERPEGSISTLTIQRTEQRDSAMYRCASSSRTRPTGEQYFGPGTRLTVT.

About this clone itself: The read finishes 3 residues shy of the CDR3 end, and the germline J gene is used to complete it. The rearrangement links TRBV6-1 to TRBJ2-7; D is uncertain. Trimming took 1 base from V and 1 from J, leaving 11 bases between them. CDR3 length: 15 residues. The germline CDR1 and CDR2 sequences are MNHNS and SASEGT. CDR3 sequence reads: CASSEDQLPSYEQYF. CDR3 DNA, as far as it was read: TGTGCCAGCAGTGAAGATCAGTTACCTTCCTACGAG.